Listed below are T cell receptor beta chains from one sample, sequenced in a study of lymphopenia after photon versus proton radiotherapy. Generated by immunoSEQ multiplex PCR, the TCRdb table keeps only in-frame clones and is missing some. Counted here are 25,000 to 30,000 clones, around four fifths occurring once; the ten biggest clones make up approximately 3.7%. Source: peripheral blood, taken from a patient treated with photon-based radiotherapy. These receptors were obtained from a woman aged 50 to 60 with pancreatic cancer. CDR3s include the opening cysteine and the closing phenylalanine or tryptophan. The D gene is left open where the match is weak. The listing skips clone size in some rows; elsewhere it reads once, few, many or a size class.

d_gene,abundance,j_gene,v_gene,CDR3nt,CDR3aa
TRBD2,NA,TRBJ2-3,TRBV27,TGTGCCAGCAGTTTAGCGGGAGGCGCAGATACGCAGTATTTT,CASSLAGGADTQYF
TRBD2,NA,TRBJ2-1,TRBV7-2,TGTGCCAGCAGCTTGGGGACTAGCGGGAGGACCAACGAGCAGTTCTTC,CASSLGTSGRTNEQFF
NA,NA,TRBJ1-6,TRBV2,TGTGCCAGCAGTGAGGCCAGGGGTAATTCACCCCTCCACTTT,CASSEARGNSPLHF
NA,few,TRBJ1-1,TRBV11-2,TGTGCCAGCAGCTTCAATACGAACACTGAAGCTTTCTTT,CASSFNTNTEAFF
NA,NA,TRBJ2-5,TRBV11-2,TGTGCCAGCAGGCCAGACCCCGGAAGGGGGTTAACCCAGTACTTC,CASRPDPGRGLTQYF
NA,few,TRBJ1-5,TRBV10-3,TGTGCCATCAGTGAGTTTGGGGTTCCCAATCAGCCCCAGCATTTT,CAISEFGVPNQPQHF
NA,NA,TRBJ2-7,TRBV28,TGTGCCAGCAGTTTCTTTTCGGACACGGACTACGAGCAGTACTTC,CASSFFSDTDYEQYF
NA,NA,TRBJ2-7,TRBV28,TGTGCCAGCAGAACCGGAGGGGGAACGGGGCCCTACGAGCAGTACTTC,CASRTGGGTGPYEQYF
NA,NA,TRBJ2-1,TRBV7-2,TGTGCCAGCAGCTTAGGAGATAATGAGCAGTTCTTC,CASSLGDNEQFF
NA,NA,TRBJ1-5,TRBV27,TGTGCCAGCAGCCTGCGGGCGGACGGGAAGGAGCCCCAGCATTTT,CASSLRADGKEPQHF
NA,NA,TRBJ1-4,TRBV5-1,TGCGCCAGCAGCTTGGGACAGACAACTAATGAAAAACTGTTTTTT,CASSLGQTTNEKLFF
NA,NA,TRBJ2-3,TRBV11-3,TGTGCCAGCAGCTTAGGATACACAGATACGCAGTATTTT,CASSLGYTDTQYF
TRBD2,NA,TRBJ2-1,TRBV6-5,TGTGCCAGCAGCCTAGCGGGGACATCCTACAATGAGCAGTTCTTC,CASSLAGTSYNEQFF
TRBD2,few,TRBJ2-1,TRBV6-6,TGTGCCAGCAGTTGGGGACTAGCGAACAATGAGCAGTTCTTC,CASSWGLANNEQFF
NA,once,TRBJ1-5,TRBV2,TGTGCCAGCAGTGTCGGGGGTGGGAGCCAGCCCCAGCATTTT,CASSVGGGSQPQHF
TRBD2,NA,TRBJ2-3,TRBV7-6,TGTGCCAGCAGCCGAGTTAGAGAGCGGGAGAGCACAGATACGCAGTATTTT,CASSRVRERESTDTQYF
NA,NA,TRBJ2-3,TRBV13,TGTGCCAGCAGCTTCGTAAAAAGGGGCCCCCCAGATACGCAGTATTTT,CASSFVKRGPPDTQYF
TRBD2,NA,TRBJ2-1,TRBV29-1,TGCAGCGTGCTGGGACTAGCGGGCGCCCTCTCCTACAATGAGCAGTTCTTC,CSVLGLAGALSYNEQFF
NA,NA,TRBJ2-1,TRBV28,TGTGCCAGCAGTCCATCGGTAGGGAATGAGCAGTTCTTC,CASSPSVGNEQFF
NA,NA,TRBJ2-7,TRBV30,TGTGCCTGGGAAAAAGGGACCTCGGACGAGCAGTACTTC,CAWEKGTSDEQYF
NA,NA,TRBJ1-2,TRBV5-6,TGTGCCAGCAGCTTGGGGTCCTATGGCTACACCTTC,CASSLGSYGYTF
NA,once,TRBJ2-2,TRBV5-1,TGCGCCAGCAGCTTGGACCTGACGGTCGGGGGGCCCCACTCCCCCTCGAACACCGGGGAGCTGTTTTTT,CASSLDLTVGGPHSPSNTGELFF
NA,once,TRBJ1-2,TRBV5-4,TGTGCCAGCAGCTTGGGCCCGAGAGGTGAAAACTATGGCTACACCTTC,CASSLGPRGENYGYTF
TRBD2,NA,TRBJ2-7,TRBV27,TGTGCCAGCAGTTCGGGGACTAGCGCCTACGAGCAGTACTTC,CASSSGTSAYEQYF
NA,once,TRBJ2-1,TRBV7-2,TGTGCCAGCAGCCCCCTCTACTCCTACAATGAGCAGTTCTTC,CASSPLYSYNEQFF
NA,few,TRBJ1-1,TRBV4-3,TGCGCCAGCAGCCAAGACACGAACACTGAAGCTTTCTTT,CASSQDTNTEAFF
TRBD2,NA,TRBJ2-3,TRBV7-2,TGTGCCAGCAGCTTGGCTAGCGGGAGGACGGATACGCAGTATTTT,CASSLASGRTDTQYF
TRBD2,NA,TRBJ2-7,TRBV5-8,TGTGCCAGCAGCCCTCTAGCGGGAGGGCCCAACGAGCAGTACTTC,CASSPLAGGPNEQYF
NA,NA,TRBJ2-3,TRBV5-5,TGTGCCAGCAGCTTGGCTAACGGATTTTCGGATACGCAGTATTTT,CASSLANGFSDTQYF
TRBD2,NA,TRBJ2-1,TRBV7-9,TGTGCCAGCAGCTTATATGGCGGGAGGGCCTCCTACAATGAGCAGTTCTTC,CASSLYGGRASYNEQFF
NA,NA,TRBJ2-7,TRBV27,TGTGCCAGCAGTTTTAGGCAGTCCTACGAGCAGTACTTC,CASSFRQSYEQYF
NA,NA,TRBJ1-4,TRBV11-2,TGTGCCAGCAGCTCCTGGGAGGGGCCAATGAGGGAAAAACTGTTTTTT,CASSSWEGPMREKLFF
NA,NA,TRBJ1-2,TRBV15,TGTGCCACCAGCAGAGATACCCAGGTTAATGGCTACACCTTC,CATSRDTQVNGYTF
NA,NA,TRBJ2-2,TRBV6-5,TGTGCCAGCAGTTACGCTAGGGGGGCGAACACCGGGGAGCTGTTTTTT,CASSYARGANTGELFF
NA,NA,TRBJ1-2,TRBV18,TGTGCCAGCTCACCAGGCAGAATCGTTGGCTACACCTTC,CASSPGRIVGYTF
TRBD2,NA,TRBJ2-7,TRBV11-2,TGTGCCAGCAGCTTAAATTTTGAGGGGCGGGAGGAGCAGTACTTC,CASSLNFEGREEQYF
NA,NA,TRBJ2-2,TRBV7-3,TGTGCCAGCAGCTTCGTGAGGGGGGGCGGAGCCGCGAACACCGGGGAGCTGTTTTTT,CASSFVRGGGAANTGELFF
NA,NA,TRBJ1-2,TRBV5-1,TGCGCCAGCAGCTTGGCCGGCACCCTCTATGGCTACACCTTC,CASSLAGTLYGYTF
NA,once,TRBJ2-7,TRBV19,TGTGCCAGTAGTATGGGGACGGTTAGGAAAACCTACGAGCAGTACTTC,CASSMGTVRKTYEQYF
NA,NA,TRBJ2-7,TRBV11-2,TGTGCCAGCAGCCCTTGGACAGCGTTATACGAGCAGTACTTC,CASSPWTALYEQYF
NA,NA,TRBJ2-2,TRBV6-1,TGTGCCAGCACGTCGGAGCCGAACACCGGGGAGCTGTTTTTT,CASTSEPNTGELFF
TRBD2,NA,TRBJ2-3,TRBV15,TGTGCCACCAGCAGCCCGCCCCGGGTAGCGGGATTCACAGATACGCAGTATTTT,CATSSPPRVAGFTDTQYF
NA,once,TRBJ1-5,TRBV7-8,TGTGCCAGCAGCTTAGGTCTGGATAGCAATCAGCCCCAGCATTTT,CASSLGLDSNQPQHF
NA,NA,TRBJ2-2,TRBV20-1,TGCAGTGCTTACACCGGGGAGCTGTTTTTT,CSAYTGELFF
NA,NA,TRBJ2-2,TRBV9,TGTGCCAGCAGCCCCCGGGGGAGGAGCGCCGGGGAGCTGTTTTTT,CASSPRGRSAGELFF
NA,NA,TRBJ2-7,TRBV7-2,TGTGCCAGCAGCTTAGTCCGTCTGGCAGGGAACCGCTACGAGCAGTACTTC,CASSLVRLAGNRYEQYF
NA,few,TRBJ1-3,TRBV27,TGTGCCAGCAGTTTAACCGGGGGCTCTGGAAACACCATATATTTT,CASSLTGGSGNTIYF
NA,NA,TRBJ2-1,TRBV11-2,TGTGCCAGCAGCTGGGACGACAATGAGCAGTTCTTC,CASSWDDNEQFF
NA,NA,TRBJ2-3,TRBV19,TGTGCCAGTACCCCCCGAGGGGGGGGCGGGGATACGCAGTATTTT,CASTPRGGGGDTQYF
TRBD1,NA,TRBJ1-4,TRBV7-2,TGTGCCAGCAGCCCTAGGACGACAGGGGCACCTCTCCATTTT,CASSPRTTGAPLHF
NA,NA,TRBJ2-5,TRBV7-2,TGTGCCAGCAGCTTATACGGGTCCCAAGAGACCCAGTACTTC,CASSLYGSQETQYF
NA,NA,TRBJ2-1,TRBV15,TGTGCCACCAGCAGAGAACGGACTACATACAATGAGCAGTTCTTC,CATSRERTTYNEQFF
TRBD2,NA,TRBJ2-1,TRBV7-3,TGTGCCAGCAGCCCGACTAGCGGGAGTCATCATGAGCAGTTCTTC,CASSPTSGSHHEQFF
TRBD1,few,TRBJ2-5,TRBV15,TGTGCCACCACGACAGGGGGCCAAGAGACCCAGTACTTC,CATTTGGQETQYF
NA,NA,TRBJ2-1,TRBV4-2,TGTGCCAGCAGCCAAGGGGGGCTGTACAATGAGCAGTTCTTC,CASSQGGLYNEQFF
TRBD2,NA,TRBJ2-7,TRBV5-1,TGCGCCAGCAGCTTGAGCTCCAGCGGGAGTAAAGCCTACGAGCAGTACTTC,CASSLSSSGSKAYEQYF
NA,NA,TRBJ2-7,TRBV28,TGTGCCAGCAGTTTAACACCGCCTGCAGCCTACGAGCAGTACTTC,CASSLTPPAAYEQYF
NA,NA,TRBJ1-3,TRBV5-6,TGTGCCAGCAGCTTGGACCTCTCTGGAAACACCATATATTTT,CASSLDLSGNTIYF
NA,NA,TRBJ2-3,TRBV7-9,TGTGCCAGCAGCTTATTAGGCCCCCCTAGCACAGATACGCAGTATTTT,CASSLLGPPSTDTQYF
NA,NA,TRBJ1-2,TRBV28,TGTGCCATCGAATCTCCACCGGGACAACACAGTAACTATGGCTACACCTTC,CAIESPPGQHSNYGYTF